This TCR beta chain was sequenced during a study of blood T cell repertoires in COVID-19 (TCRdb year 2020). In the study overall: The collaborator samples originated in the United States, Italy and Spain and spanned the acute and convalescent phases of COVID-19. The prospective study material was composed of cDNA or gDNA derived from T cells, B-cell-depleted T cells, or PBMCs. Subjects who had been exposed to COVID-19, were actively infected with it, or had recovered from it provided the deeply sampled blood TCRbeta repertoires that made up the dataset. A freely available public database, intended as a resource for researchers studying the immune response to SARS-CoV-2, is where the repertoires were released. Samples came from the ongoing ImmuneRACE study (first 160 participants) plus 1,254 subjects from 6 global collaborators. Sample metadata almost always included a de-identified subject ID, COVID-19 status, age in years and sex. Where available, HLA class I and class II types were obtained from metadata supplied by the sample provider rather than from assay-based typing. Findings and caveats that apply to the study as a whole: The amount of clinical and demographic metadata varied by source and participant and was provided uncurated.

TCRbeta CDR3 regions were amplified from genomic DNA using the immunoSEQ Assay, a bias-controlled multiplex PCR. The authors' pipeline ran thus. The number of nucleated cells in each sample was estimated by amplification of reference gene primers within the assay. To quantify the absolute abundance of each unique TCRbeta CDR3 rearrangement, sequence reads were collapsed and filtered. For each sample, productive Simpson clonality was calculated as the square root of Simpson's diversity index over productive rearrangements. TCRdb took this table from immuneACCESS and kept in-frame rearrangements with V and J called. Such tables lack part of the clones; where checked against another copy, unresolved V genes explain under half of the gap, and the rest is unexplained. That table supplies the V and J calls and clone size; D and trimming were determined from the DNA. Across this sample there are approximately 94,000 clones, with about 90% seen only once. 6.5% to 8% of the sample is in the top ten clones.

Via the germline V gene (reference sequence), CDR1 is SGHNT and CDR2 YYREEE. V is pared back by 0 bases and J by 4 bases, with 7 bases lying between the germline termini. The CDR3 runs 14 residues from the cysteine to the phenylalanine. Kept here is only the CDR3 DNA, which spans 42 bases and is read in frame from base 1. Collaborating institutions collected whole blood in K2EDTA tubes following their own protocols. For TCRbeta analysis, collaborator samples were shipped as frozen whole blood, as isolated PBMCs, or as DNA extracted from either sample type. Worth noting for this clone: It has no known antigen specificity. No base qualities exist here, and no much larger clone lies one base off it.

This clonotype originated in a man aged 25-45 years in a cohort sampled during active COVID-19. The chain employs TRBV5-4 and TRBJ1-4; confidence is insufficient to name the D gene. Sequences were obtained from peripheral blood. The CDR3 corresponds to CASSLDQYNEKLFF. The bases are TGTGCCAGCAGCTTGGACCAGTATAATGAAAAACTGTTTTTT.